The sequence of this TCR beta chain was determined in a study of shared clonotypes between healthy human individuals. Repertoires were generated with immunoSEQ multiplex PCR, while TCRdb's copy carries only in-frame clones and drops some. The table records under 1,100,000 clones, approximately 80% of them present only once. Trimming took 2 bases from V and 4 from J; bases not matched to a gene: 5. The CDR3 is made up of 15 amino acids. Germline-derived CDR1 and CDR2 are SGHNT and YYREEE (reference sequence). Sequenced sample: memory CD4+ T cells from PBMCs. The subset was: CD45RA-negative fraction. This receptor was taken from a man between 18 and 35 years old in good health. Some clones in this sample may be carry-over from other donors' samples. The chain combines TRBV5-4 with TRBJ2-1, with 8 nucleotides matching TRBD2. The CDR3 reads CASSFETSAYNEQFF. Here the CDR3 DNA reads TGTGCCAGCAGCTTCGAGACTAGCGCATACAATGAGCAGTTCTTC.